A selection of T cell receptor beta chains follows, all from one sample in a study of T-cell memory formation after mild COVID-19. TCRdb reprocessed the 5' RACE reads with MiXCR, giving one entry per CDR3 protein. Altogether around 110,000 distinct CDR3 sequences are present, approximately 15% being singletons, with the ten largest covering 28%. The sequenced sample consisted of PBMCs or a T cell subset sorted from them (not recorded which). Receptors were obtained from an adult woman who had mild COVID-19 (a few samples of this study predate the infection). Cell type and time point are not known. CDR3s include the opening cysteine and the closing phenylalanine or tryptophan. The D gene is left open where the match is weak. Where a row states a size, it is once, few, many or the class of an expanded clone; other rows omit it.

TRBJ2-3 | few | NA | TRBV27 | CASSLSFTDTQYF | TGTGCCAGCAGTTTATCGTTCACAGATACGCAGTATTTT
TRBJ2-7 | few | NA | TRBV7-9 | CASSLPTGSYEQYF | TGTGCCAGCAGCCTCCCTACGGGGAGTTACGAGCAGTACTTC
TRBJ1-1 | NA | NA | TRBV15 | CATSRVEGEAFF | TGTGCCACCAGCAGAGTTGAGGGAGAGGCTTTCTTT
TRBJ2-7 | few | NA | TRBV11-3 | CASMDSANYEQYF | TGTGCCAGCATGGACAGCGCGAACTACGAGCAGTACTTC
TRBJ2-5 | NA | NA | TRBV4-2 | CASSRETRGETQYF | TGTGCCAGCAGCCGCGAGACTAGAGGGGAGACCCAGTACTTC
TRBJ2-1 | NA | TRBD2 | TRBV7-9 | CASSWTTSGGYNEQFF | TGTGCCAGCAGCTGGACAACTAGCGGCGGTTACAATGAGCAGTTCTTC
TRBJ2-7 | NA | NA | TRBV12-3/TRBV12-4 | CASSLVFDEQYF | TGTGCCAGCAGTTTAGTGTTTGACGAGCAGTACTTC
TRBJ1-2 | NA | NA | TRBV7-6 | CASSRHRQDLANYGYTF | TGTGCCAGCAGCCGACACCGACAGGACCTAGCTAACTATGGCTACACCTTC
TRBJ2-7 | NA | NA | TRBV15 | CATSRAGEAVSYEQYF | TGTGCCACCAGCAGAGCGGGAGAGGCTGTCTCCTACGAGCAGTACTTC
TRBJ2-2 | NA | TRBD1 | TRBV4-3 | CASSQDRGQWAGELFF | TGCGCCAGCAGCCAGGACAGGGGGCAGTGGGCCGGGGAGCTGTTTTTT
TRBJ2-1 | once | NA | TRBV4-1 | CASSQAPGLSNEQFF | TGCGCCAGCAGCCAAGCCCCGGGACTGAGCAATGAGCAGTTCTTC
TRBJ1-1 | few | NA | TRBV5-1 | CASSFEAPDTEAFF | TGCGCCAGCAGCTTTGAGGCCCCCGACACTGAAGCTTTCTTT
TRBJ2-1 | NA | TRBD2 | TRBV5-4 | CASSRILAGGPSNEQFF | TGTGCCAGCAGCCGCATCCTAGCGGGAGGGCCAAGCAATGAGCAGTTCTTC
TRBJ2-5 | few | NA | TRBV9 | CASSVAVRGQETQYF | TGTGCCAGCAGCGTAGCTGTCAGGGGCCAAGAGACCCAGTACTTC
TRBJ2-3 | few | NA | TRBV25-1 | CASSVWGLGTDTQYF | TGTGCCAGCAGTGTCTGGGGGCTCGGCACAGATACGCAGTATTTT
TRBJ2-2 | few | NA | TRBV25-1 | CASSPGDNTGELFF | TGTGCCAGCAGTCCCGGGGATAACACCGGGGAGCTGTTTTTT
TRBJ1-4 | NA | NA | TRBV6-5 | CASSYNWGGVNEKLFF | TGTGCCAGCAGTTATAATTGGGGCGGAGTAAATGAAAAACTGTTTTTT
TRBJ2-5 | few | NA | TRBV7-6 | CASSILETQYF | TGTGCCAGCAGCATACTAGAGACCCAGTACTTC
TRBJ2-5 | many | NA | TRBV25-1 | CASSELQETQYF | TGTGCCAGCAGTGAGCTCCAAGAGACCCAGTACTTC
TRBJ2-5 | few | TRBD2 | TRBV6-5 | CASSYYSGTKKETQYF | TGTGCCAGCAGTTACTATTCCGGGACTAAAAAAGAGACCCAGTACTTC
TRBJ2-7 | NA | NA | TRBV15 | CATSRDLVGHKTYEQYF | TGTGCCACCAGCAGAGATTTAGTTGGACACAAGACCTACGAGCAGTACTTC
TRBJ2-7 | few | NA | TRBV4-1 | CASSHRSLGYEQYF | TGCGCCAGCAGCCATCGGTCTTTGGGGTACGAGCAGTACTTC
TRBJ1-1 | NA | NA | TRBV5-1 | CASSLDRITEAFF | TGCGCCAGCAGCTTGGACAGGATCACTGAAGCTTTCTTT
TRBJ1-1 | NA | NA | TRBV30 | CAWSGAGLNTEAFF | TGTGCCTGGAGTGGAGCGGGGTTGAACACTGAAGCTTTCTTT
TRBJ1-1 | few | NA | TRBV3-1 | CASSPTLNRRRNTEAFF | TGTGCCAGCAGCCCGACACTCAATCGTAGACGGAACACTGAAGCTTTCTTT
TRBJ2-1 | many | NA | TRBV13 | CASSQRGDNEQFF | TGTGCCAGCAGCCAGCGCGGGGACAATGAGCAGTTCTTC
TRBJ1-2 | NA | NA | TRBV4-1 | CASSQDSGEWDVPGYTF | TGCGCCAGCAGCCAAGATTCCGGGGAATGGGACGTTCCTGGCTACACCTTC
TRBJ1-2 | NA | NA | TRBV19 | CASSIAKANYGYTF | TGTGCCAGTAGTATCGCGAAAGCAAACTATGGCTACACCTTC
TRBJ2-5 | NA | NA | TRBV12-3/TRBV12-4 | CASTTPADPETQYF | TGTGCCAGCACCACACCAGCGGATCCAGAGACCCAGTACTTC
TRBJ2-1 | few | TRBD2 | TRBV7-9 | CASINSLAGGPSSYNEQFF | TGTGCCAGCATCAACTCCCTAGCGGGAGGGCCCAGCTCCTACAATGAGCAGTTCTTC
TRBJ2-3 | NA | NA | TRBV11-2 | CASSLGGTDSDTQYF | TGTGCCAGCAGCTTAGGGGGGACTGACTCAGATACGCAGTATTTT
TRBJ2-7 | NA | TRBD2 | TRBV4-2 | CASSPAGVAGDYEQYF | TGTGCCAGCAGCCCAGCCGGGGTAGCGGGGGACTACGAGCAGTACTTC
TRBJ1-1 | NA | NA | TRBV7-9 | CASSLIEAFF | TGTGCCAGCAGCTTAATTGAAGCTTTCTTT
TRBJ2-5 | few | TRBD2 | TRBV7-2 | CASSISGTTGETQYF | TGTGCCAGCAGCATTAGCGGGACCACGGGAGAGACCCAGTACTTC
TRBJ2-7 | few | NA | TRBV5-1 | CASSLAGADYEQYF | TGCGCCAGCAGCTTGGCAGGGGCTGACTACGAGCAGTACTTC
TRBJ1-1 | few | NA | TRBV20-1 | CSARDPRGRGSGNTEAFF | TGCAGTGCTAGAGACCCCCGGGGGAGGGGTTCGGGGAACACTGAAGCTTTCTTT
TRBJ2-1 | few | TRBD2 | TRBV7-9 | CASSPPTSGRYNEQFF | TGTGCCAGCAGCCCACCGACTAGCGGGAGGTACAATGAGCAGTTCTTC
TRBJ1-5 | NA | NA | TRBV7-9 | CASSRSGNIGHQPQHF | TGTGCCAGCAGCCGTTCCGGGAACATCGGCCATCAGCCCCAGCATTTT
TRBJ1-1 | NA | NA | TRBV15 | CATSRDWGNTEAFF | TGTGCCACCAGCAGAGATTGGGGGAACACTGAAGCTTTCTTT
TRBJ2-7 | NA | NA | TRBV20-1 | CSARVSGYEQYF | TGCAGTGCTAGAGTATCCGGATACGAGCAGTACTTC
TRBJ1-5 | NA | NA | TRBV12-5 | CATGEGNQPQHF | TGTGCTACCGGCGAAGGAAATCAGCCCCAGCATTTT
TRBJ1-2 | few | NA | TRBV24-1 | CATSDSDGSSGPYGYTF | TGTGCCACCAGTGACTCGGACGGATCATCGGGGCCCTATGGCTACACCTTC
TRBJ1-4 | NA | NA | TRBV7-8 | CASSPPAGAGEKLFF | TGTGCCAGCAGCCCCCCGGCGGGGGCTGGCGAAAAACTGTTTTTT
TRBJ2-1 | few | NA | TRBV29-1 | CSVLRNEQFF | TGCAGCGTTCTGAGGAATGAGCAGTTCTTC
TRBJ2-3 | few | NA | TRBV6-5 | CASRGRGGADTQYF | TGTGCCAGCAGGGGAAGGGGGGGCGCAGATACGCAGTATTTT
TRBJ2-2 | NA | NA | TRBV12-3/TRBV12-4 | CASSLRPGSTGELFF | TGTGCCAGCAGTTTACGGCCAGGCTCCACCGGGGAGCTGTTTTTT
TRBJ2-1 | NA | NA | TRBV5-1 | CASSLLPLAGNYNEQFF | TGCGCCAGCAGCTTGCTCCCCCTGGCGGGTAACTACAATGAGCAGTTCTTC
TRBJ1-1 | few | NA | TRBV29-1 | CSVLQGNTEAFF | TGCAGCGTATTACAGGGTAACACTGAAGCTTTCTTT